The present T cell receptor (beta chain) was sequenced within a study of radiation and T cells in renal cell carcinoma. V dropped 3 bases and J dropped 7 bases, with 19 bases sitting between them. The germline gives CDR1 GTSNPN, CDR2 SVGIG (reference sequence). CDR3 length equals 14 residues. A word on this clone: Antigen specificity is unknown.

Assay used: immunoSEQ multiplex PCR; TCRdb lists only in-frame clones, some missing. The sample consists of some 150,000 clones, less than 85% of them appearing once. Documented time point: baseline pretreatment blood. Treatment indicated: 15 Gy SBRT to primary tumor, nephrectomy 4 weeks later. After SBRT, blood was collected at 2 and 4 weeks, plus baseline. The patient's renal cell carcinoma had clear cell pathology. Study observations and caveats: From baseline, blood top tumor clonotypes peaked at 2 weeks post-radiation.

This TCR came from a woman between 45 and 60 years old with renal cell carcinoma. The specimen was blood, collected from a patient whose treatment included radiotherapy and nephrectomy. This rearrangement joins TRBV30 to TRBJ2-7; D possibly uses TRBD1 or TRBD2 (6 bases each). In DNA, the CDR3 is TGTGCCTGGAGATGGAGGGGGAGAACCAGGGAGCAGTACTTC. It is translated as CAWRWRGRTREQYF. The whole variable domain, remainder taken from reference TRBV30 and TRBJ2-7, is SQTIHQWPATLVQPVGSPLSLECTVEGTSNPNLYWYRQAAGRGLQLLFYSVGIGQISSEVPQNLSASRPQDRQFILSSKKLLLSDSGFYLCAWRWRGRTREQYFGPGTRLTVT.